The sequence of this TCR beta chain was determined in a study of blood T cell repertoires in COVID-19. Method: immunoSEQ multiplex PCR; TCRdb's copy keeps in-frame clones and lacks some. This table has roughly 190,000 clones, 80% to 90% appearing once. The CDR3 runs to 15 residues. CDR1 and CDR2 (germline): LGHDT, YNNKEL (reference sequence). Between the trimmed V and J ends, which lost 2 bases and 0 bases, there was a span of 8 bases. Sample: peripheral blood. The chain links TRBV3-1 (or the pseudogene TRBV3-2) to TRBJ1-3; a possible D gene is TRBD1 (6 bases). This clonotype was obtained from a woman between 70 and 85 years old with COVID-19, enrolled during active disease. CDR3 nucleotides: TGTGCCAGCAGCCAATTACAGGGCTCTGGAAACACCATATATTTT. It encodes CASSQLQGSGNTIYF.